These 13 T cell receptor beta chains share one sample of origin, sequenced in a study of blood T cell repertoires in COVID-19. Some clones are missing from TCRdb's copy, which holds only in-frame ones; the method was immunoSEQ multiplex PCR. The sample has over 350,000 clones, roughly 90% seen once; the top ten hold over 0.9%. Sequenced: PBMCs or T cells enriched from blood (not recorded which). The receptors derive from a woman in her thirties with acute COVID-19.

This chain uses TRBV5-1 with TRBJ1-4; D ambiguous. V was clipped by 1 base and J by 6 bases, with 10 bases between them. This CDR3 comprises 14 residues. The V gene's germline CDR1 is SGHRS and CDR2 YFSETQ. CDR3 in amino acids: CASSLSGSDEKLFF. The CDR3 DNA is TGCGCCAGCAGCTTGTCCGGGTCCGATGAAAAACTGTTTTTT.

This chain joins TRBV6-4 and TRBJ1-2, with a tentative D call TRBD1 (6 bases). The CDR3 extends over 12 amino acids. Germline loops: CDR1 MRHNA, CDR2 SNTAGT. V was shortened by 10 bases and J by 7 bases, with 16 bases between the two germline ends. Written as DNA, the CDR3 is TGTGCCAACGGAACAGGGCCCGGTGGCTACACCTTC. It codes for CANGTGPGGYTF.

The J gene is TRBJ1-1, the V gene TRBV27, with a possible D match to TRBD1 (6 bases). Trimming left V 9 bases short and J 7 bases short, with 18 bases between. In germline, CDR1 is MNHEY, CDR2 SMNVEV (reference sequence). The CDR3 runs 13 residues. Here the CDR3 DNA reads TGTGCCAGTAAAAATCGGGGGGCGCGTGAAGCTTTCTTT. Protein: CASKNRGAREAFF.

V is TRBV2 and J is TRBJ2-7, with 10 bases fitting TRBD1. V gave up 6 bases and J gave up 4 bases; unmatched junction bases: 6. Germline lookup yields CDR1 SNHLY and CDR2 FYNNEI. This CDR3 is 14 amino acids long. This CDR3 reads CASREDRGAYEQYF. The DNA of the CDR3 is TGTGCCAGCAGGGAGGACAGGGGGGCATACGAGCAGTACTTC.

This chain uses TRBV3-1 (or the pseudogene TRBV3-2) with TRBJ1-2; 7 nucleotides agree with TRBD1. Germline V CDR1 and CDR2: LGHDT, YNNKEL (reference sequence). This CDR3 is built from 14 residues. V lost 11 bases and J lost 5; bases outside the gene matches: 14. The CDR3 nucleotides read TGTGCCGGCCACCTTAGACAGGGCCGGTATGGCTACACCTTC. Translating gives CAGHLRQGRYGYTF.

This chain joins TRBV5-1 and TRBJ2-2; no firm D call. The CDR3 contains 15 residues. V lost 1 base and J lost 0, with 7 bases in between. Per the germline V gene, CDR1 is SGHRS and CDR2 is YFSETQ. The CDR3 coding sequence is TGCGCCAGCAGCTTGCCACAAGCGAACACCGGGGAGCTGTTTTTT. As protein: CASSLPQANTGELFF. The full variable domain, rest sourced from reference TRBV5-1 and TRBJ2-2, is KAGVTQTPRYLIKTRGQQVTLSCSPISGHRSVSWYQQTPGQGLQFLFEYFSETQRNKGNFPGRFSGRQFSNSRSEMNVSTLELGDSALYLCASSLPQANTGELFFGEGSRLTVL.

The V gene is TRBV6-2 or TRBV6-3, the J gene TRBJ1-1, with 10 bases lining up with TRBD1. The CDR3 is 17 amino acids. Per the germline V gene, CDR1 is MNHEY and CDR2 is SVGEGT. V shed 2 bases and J 3 bases; nucleotides not matched to a gene: 9. This CDR3 is CASSYKTGGEWHTEAFF. The CDR3 nucleotides read TGTGCCAGCAGTTACAAGACAGGGGGCGAGTGGCACACTGAAGCTTTCTTT.

The chain combines TRBV4-1 with TRBJ1-1; 7 nucleotides line up with TRBD1. Germline trimming cut 2 bases from V and 4 bases from J; bases unmatched to any gene: 4. The CDR3 has 14 amino acids. Germline V gene data show CDR1 as MGHRA and CDR2 as YSYEKL. The CDR3 here is CASSQTGVGTEAFF. In DNA, the CDR3 is TGCGCCAGCAGCCAAACAGGGGTTGGCACTGAAGCTTTCTTT.

The rearrangement uses TRBV7-2 and TRBJ1-5; 9 positions match TRBD1. Germline CDR1 is SGHTA and CDR2 is FQGNSA. The junction had 6 bases not matched to a gene; V was cut back by 4 bases and J by 5 bases. This CDR3 contains 15 residues. DNA of the CDR3: TGTGCCAGCAGCTCCAGACAGGGGGTTGATCAGCCCCAGCATTTT. It translates to CASSSRQGVDQPQHF. The full variable domain, in which reference TRBV7-2 and TRBJ1-5 provide the parts outside the CDR3, is GAGVSQSPSNKVTEKGKDVELRCDPISGHTALYWYRQSLGQGLEFLIYFQGNSAPDKSGLPSDRFSAERTGGSVSTLTIQRTQQEDSAVYLCASSSRQGVDQPQHFGDGTRLSIL.

The chain carries TRBV15 and TRBJ2-5; TRBD1 agrees at 10 bases. The germline V gene encodes CDR1 LNHNV and CDR2 YYDKDF (reference sequence). J gave up 3 bases and V 0 bases, and 7 bases lay outside the gene matches. This CDR3 has 17 residues. The CDR3, as DNA: TGTGCCACCAGCAGAGACTTCGCCGGGACAGGGGAAGAGACCCAGTACTTC. Protein product: CATSRDFAGTGEETQYF.

The CDR3 coding sequence is TGTGCCAGCAGCCTGAGTGAGGGTACAAGCAATCAGCCCCAGCATTTT. Encoded protein: CASSLSEGTSNQPQHF. The chain is built from TRBV5-8 and TRBJ1-5; D unclear. The CDR3 extends over 16 amino acids. Per germline, CDR1 SGHTS and CDR2 YDEGEE. V was trimmed by 4 bases and J by 1 base, leaving 15 bases between them. Supplemented by reference TRBV5-8 and TRBJ1-5, the full variable domain reads EAGVTQSPTHLIKTRGQQATLRCSPISGHTSVYWYQQALGLGLQFLLWYDEGEERNRGNFPPRFSGRQFPNYSSELNVNALELEDSALYLCASSLSEGTSNQPQHFGDGTRLSIL.

The gene calls are TRBV7-9 and TRBJ1-1; no firm D call. V lost 4 bases and J lost 5, with 14 bases in between. The germline gives CDR1 SEHNR, CDR2 FQNEAQ (reference sequence). The CDR3 has 14 residues. The CDR3 DNA follows: TGTGCCAGCAGCTCCACCGGGGTAGGGACTGAAGCTTTCTTT. It codes for CASSSTGVGTEAFF.

CDR3 nucleotide sequence: TGTGCCAGCAGTGACTACACTGAAGCTTTCTTT. Amino acid sequence: CASSDYTEAFF. This sequence joins TRBV2 and TRBJ1-1; D remains ambiguous. The germline gives CDR1 SNHLY, CDR2 FYNNEI. This CDR3 region has 11 residues. V was trimmed by 3 bases and J by 3 bases, leaving 2 bases between them.